This T cell receptor (beta chain) was obtained from a study of shared clonotypes between healthy human individuals. Study summary: Serving as donors were two women and three men, whose ages spanned 18 to 49. Each donor's CD8 memory used one plate, CD8 naive two, each CD4 subset three.

Study-wide results and caveats: It was only blood that was sampled, and tissue repertoires likely differ.

The protocol was immunoSEQ multiplex PCR, while the TCRdb copy is restricted to in-frame clones and leaves out a portion. The table has about 1 million clones, roughly 70% seen once. Note on this clone: Its antigen remains unidentified.

The CDR3 is made up of 17 amino acids. Germline V gene lookup returns CDR1 SGHDT and CDR2 YYEEEE. V shed 3 bases, J shed 4 bases, and the junction held 10 bases outside the gene matches. The sample was memory CD4+ T cells sorted from blood. The subset was: CD45RA-negative fraction. This chain joins TRBV5-6 and TRBJ1-4; 9 bases fit TRBD1. This receptor was identified in a man between 18 and 29 years old in good health. The DNA of the CDR3 is TGTGCCAGCAGCTGTCGCGGGACAGGGTGCGGTAATGAAAAACTGTTTTTT. It translates to CASSCRGTGCGNEKLFF.